This entry lists 10 T cell receptor beta chains sequenced from one sample in a study of T-cell reconstitution after alpha-beta-depleted transplantation in children. The authors prepared the TCRbeta library with unique molecular identifiers. TCRdb re-derived calls from the PCR reads in MiXCR, one entry per CDR3 protein. This table has some 490,000 distinct CDR3 sequences, 12% appearing once. Here the sequenced sample was PBMCs from the stem cell graft donor, taken from the stem cell graft. These receptors all come from a human donor who donated a stem cell graft to a child with combined immunodeficiency.

This clonotype was found a few times. The chain combines TRBV5-1 with TRBJ2-2; 7 positions match TRBD1. V dropped 1 base and J dropped 9; count of bases not matched to a gene: 9. The length of the CDR3 is 15 residues. The germline CDR1 and CDR2 sequences are SGHRS and YFSETQ. As DNA, the CDR3 is TGCGCCAGCAGCTTGTATCCACAGGGACAGAGGGAGCTGTTTTTT. It is translated as CASSLYPQGQRELFF.

This clonotype appeared many times. This chain connects TRBV4-3 to TRBJ1-2; D not resolved. The CDR3 sequence is 15 residues long. Germline values: CDR1 LGHNA, CDR2 YSLEER. Deletions cut 1 base from V and 4 bases from J, with 13 bases between. This CDR3 reads CASSQGAGGSYGYTF. As DNA, the CDR3 is TGCGCCAGCAGCCAAGGGGCGGGAGGTTCCTATGGCTACACCTTC.

This rearrangement joins TRBV10-3 to TRBJ2-3, with 8 nucleotides matching TRBD1. The trim removed 3 bases at V and 1 base at J, leaving 3 bases unmatched. This CDR3 has 15 residues. Germline CDR1 and CDR2: ENHRY and SYGVKD. CDR3 protein: CAISDPGGRTDTQYF. DNA of the CDR3: TGTGCCATCAGTGACCCAGGGGGCCGCACAGATACGCAGTATTTT.

This clonotype was found once. CDR3 protein: CASSITYEQYF. The CDR3 DNA is TGTGCCAGCAGCATAACTTACGAGCAGTACTTC. V usage is TRBV2 and J usage is TRBJ2-7; no clear D. This CDR3 is 11 amino acids long. V was shortened by 6 bases and J by 4 bases, with 7 bases between the two germline ends. The germline gives CDR1 SNHLY, CDR2 FYNNEI.

This clonotype came up a few times. V and J are TRBV11-1 and TRBJ2-1, with TRBD2 identical over 7 bases. V shed 5 bases, J shed 2 bases, and the junction held 12 bases outside the gene matches. Germline V CDR1 and CDR2: SGHAT, FQDESV (reference sequence). CDR3 length: 17 residues. The CDR3 nucleotides are TGTGCCAGCAGCCCTGAAAGAGCGGGGATACCCTACAATGAGCAGTTCTTC. It translates to CASSPERAGIPYNEQFF.

This chain joins TRBV10-3 and TRBJ2-2, with 12 bases that match TRBD2. The V and J ends lost 8 bases and 4 bases, in that order; junction bases with no gene match: 14. The germline CDR1 and CDR2 sequences are ENHRY and SYGVKD. This CDR3 is 18 amino acids long. The CDR3 loop is CAIAGQTSGSIGTGELFF. The CDR3 bases are TGTGCCATCGCAGGACAGACTAGCGGGAGTATCGGCACCGGGGAGCTGTTTTTT.

This clonotype came up a few times. The chain employs TRBV20-1 and TRBJ2-5; either TRBD1 or TRBD2 may fit D (6 bases each). Trimming removed 2 bases at V and 4 bases at J, with 14 bases between. This CDR3 is 14 amino acids long. Germline CDR1 and CDR2: DFQATT and SNEGSKA (reference sequence). The CDR3 reads CSARSGGGGETQYF. The CDR3 DNA is TGCAGTGCTAGATCCGGAGGGGGAGGAGAGACCCAGTACTTC.

The sample holds a few counts of this clonotype. The chain recombines TRBV5-1 with TRBJ1-1; tentative D call: TRBD1 (5 bases). Trimming took off 4 bases at V and 8 bases at J, with 15 bases between the two ends. The CDR3 is made up of 13 amino acids. The germline CDR1 and CDR2 sequences are SGHRS and YFSETQ. CDR3 region: CASSLGAGREAFF. DNA for the CDR3: TGCGCCAGCAGCCTTGGGGCAGGGAGGGAAGCTTTCTTT. The full variable domain, with the rest looked up from reference TRBV5-1 and TRBJ1-1, is KAGVTQTPRYLIKTRGQQVTLSCSPISGHRSVSWYQQTPGQGLQFLFEYFSETQRNKGNFPGRFSGRQFSNSRSEMNVSTLELGDSALYLCASSLGAGREAFFGQGTRLTVV.

This chain links TRBV30 with TRBJ1-4, with TRBD1 as a possible D gene (5 bases). This CDR3 has 12 residues. From germline, CDR1 is GTSNPN and CDR2 SVGIG (reference sequence). V was trimmed by 2 bases and J by 7 bases, leaving 8 bases between them. CDR3 coding DNA: TGTGCCTGGAGTCGGAGGGGTGAAAAACTGTTTTTT. It encodes CAWSRRGEKLFF. The whole variable domain, filled in from reference TRBV30 and TRBJ1-4, reads SQTIHQWPATLVQPVGSPLSLECTVEGTSNPNLYWYRQAAGRGLQLLFYSVGIGQISSEVPQNLSASRPQDRQFILSSKKLLLSDSGFYLCAWSRRGEKLFFGSGTQLSVL.

This clonotype showed up many times. The chain carries TRBV18 and TRBJ1-1; 7 bases map to TRBD1. The CDR3 consists of 14 residues. With V trimmed by 3 bases and J by 5 bases, 6 bases remained unmatched. Germline CDR1 KGHSH, CDR2 LQKENI. The DNA for the CDR3 is TGTGCCAGCTCACCTGGACAGGCAAAAACTGAAGCTTTCTTT. Protein sequence: CASSPGQAKTEAFF.